These 5 T cell receptor beta chains originate from one sample sequenced in a study of blood T cell repertoires in COVID-19. The protocol was immunoSEQ multiplex PCR, while the TCRdb copy is restricted to in-frame clones and leaves out a portion. The table lists 150,000 to 200,000 clones, 88% of them singletons, with around 9.5% in the top ten. Sequencing input: PBMCs or T cells enriched from blood (not recorded which). These receptors were obtained from a woman aged 18-29 years who had recovered from COVID-19.

The chain links TRBV5-4 to TRBJ2-1; maybe TRBD2 (5 bases). Looked up from germline, CDR1 is SGHNT and CDR2 is YYREEE (reference sequence). The CDR3 loop spans 13 amino acids. V shed 0 bases and J shed 9 bases, with 10 bases lying between them. The chain's CDR3 is CASSLASSVEQFF. The CDR3 DNA reads as TGTGCCAGCAGCTTGGCTAGCTCGGTTGAGCAGTTCTTC. The complete variable domain, with remaining parts taken from reference TRBV5-4 and TRBJ2-1, reads ETGVTQSPTHLIKTRGQQVTLRCSSQSGHNTVSWYQQALGQGPQFIFQYYREEENGRGNFPPRFSGLQFPNYSSELNVNALELDDSALYLCASSLASSVEQFFGPGTRLTVL.

This chain uses TRBV11-2 with TRBJ2-5; D might be TRBD2 (5 bases). Germline V gene sequence: CDR1 SGHAT, CDR2 FQNNGV. The CDR3 is 14 amino acids. The V end was cut by 3 bases, the J end by 3 bases, with 11 bases between. The CDR3 nucleotides are TGTGCCAGCAGCTTTGGACGGGAAGAAGAGACCCAGTACTTC. This translates into CASSFGREEETQYF.

The chain employs TRBV30 and TRBJ1-6, with a weak D call TRBD1 (5 bases). Germline-derived CDR1 and CDR2 are GTSNPN and SVGIG (reference sequence). CDR3 length: 15 amino acids. Trimming took 0 bases from V and 10 from J, leaving 16 bases between them. The DNA for the CDR3 is TGTGCCTGGAGTGTACCGCAGGGTGGCGGATCACCCCTCCACTTT. Translating it yields CAWSVPQGGGSPLHF. Looking up the rest from reference TRBV30 and TRBJ1-6 gives the full variable domain: SQTIHQWPATLVQPVGSPLSLECTVEGTSNPNLYWYRQAAGRGLQLLFYSVGIGQISSEVPQNLSASRPQDRQFILSSKKLLLSDSGFYLCAWSVPQGGGSPLHFGNGTRLTVT.

This clone was seen once. This rearrangement joins TRBV19 to TRBJ1-6, with a possible D match to TRBD1 (6 bases). CDR1 is LNHDA and CDR2 is SQIVND in the germline V gene (reference sequence). CDR3 length: 13 amino acids. With 5 bases removed from V and 12 bases from J, the gap between germline ends came to 14 bases. CDR3 DNA sequence: TGTGCCAGTAGTCCGGGACACCTCTTACCCCTCCACTTT. Its translation is CASSPGHLLPLHF. Full variable domain (rest looked up from reference TRBV19 and TRBJ1-6): DGGITQSPKYLFRKEGQNVTLSCEQNLNHDAMYWYRQDPGQGLRLIYYSQIVNDFQKGDIAEGYSVSREKKESFPLTVTSAQKNPTAFYLCASSPGHLLPLHFGNGTRLTVT.

This chain links TRBV3-1 (or the pseudogene TRBV3-2) with TRBJ1-2; perhaps TRBD1 as D (6 bases). The CDR3 consists of 15 residues. Germline CDR1 is LGHDT and CDR2 is YNNKEL (reference sequence). V was trimmed by 2 bases and J by 3 bases, leaving 13 bases between them. CDR3 nucleotides: TGTGCCAGCAGCCAAAGGACAGATCCTCACTATGGCTACACCTTC. This sequence encodes CASSQRTDPHYGYTF.